A single sample is the source of the 5 T cell receptor beta chains below, sequenced in a study of T cells in Graves' hyperthyroidism and ophthalmopathy. What was amplified from RNA transcripts were TCR beta CDR3 regions. A first-round RT-PCR of the TCR CDR3 used the HTBI primer set. TCRdb passed the multiplex PCR reads through MiXCR, listing each CDR3 protein once. The table has fewer than 350,000 distinct CDR3 sequences, approximately 14% seen once. The sequencing sample was made of blood. The receptors come from a woman between 45 and 65 years old with Graves' hyperthyroidism that later progressed to Graves' ophthalmopathy.

This clonotype has a handful of counts. V is TRBV20-1 and J is TRBJ1-5; TRBD1 aligns across 9 bases. J was trimmed by 7 bases and V by 5 bases; bases with no gene match: 12. CDR1 is DFQATT, CDR2 SNEGSKA, per germline (reference sequence). CDR3 length equals 15 residues. The CDR3 nucleotides read TGCAGTGCTTGTCAACCGGGACAGGGCCAACAGCCCCAGCATTTT. Amino acid sequence: CSACQPGQGQQPQHF.

This clonotype was counted at least ten times. This rearrangement joins TRBV20-1 to TRBJ1-1; D is perhaps TRBD1 (5 bases). The CDR3 length is 15 residues. V was clipped by 3 bases and J by 1 base, with 15 bases between them. Looked up from germline, CDR1 is DFQATT and CDR2 is SNEGSKA (reference sequence). The CDR3 spells CSASGVQERNTEAFF. The CDR3 bases are TGCAGTGCTAGCGGAGTACAGGAGAGGAACACTGAAGCTTTCTTT.

The table lists this clonotype with many counts. The chain is built from TRBV7-8 and TRBJ2-5; no reliable D call. V gave up 3 bases and J gave up 2 bases, with 7 bases separating them. The germline CDR1 and CDR2 sequences are SGHVS and FQNEAQ. The CDR3 is 13 amino acids. CDR3 bases: TGTGCCAGCAGCTTCCACGAGCAAGAGACCCAGTACTTC. It translates to CASSFHEQETQYF.

This clonotype was counted many times. V usage is TRBV30 and J usage is TRBJ1-3; D is uncertain. The V end was cut by 7 bases, the J end by 3 bases, with 7 bases between. This CDR3 is 11 amino acids long. CDR1 GTSNPN and CDR2 SVGIG come from the germline V gene (reference sequence). This CDR3 reads CASQVGNTIYF. CDR3 coding DNA: TGTGCCTCTCAGGTTGGAAACACCATATATTTT. Drawing the rest from reference TRBV30 and TRBJ1-3, the complete variable domain is SQTIHQWPATLVQPVGSPLSLECTVEGTSNPNLYWYRQAAGRGLQLLFYSVGIGQISSEVPQNLSASRPQDRQFILSSKKLLLSDSGFYLCASQVGNTIYFGEGSWLTVV.

This clonotype was seen repeatedly, ten times or more. V gene TRBV12-3 or TRBV12-4 combines with J gene TRBJ1-5, with D unclear. The CDR3 totals 14 residues. V dropped 4 bases and J dropped 1 base, with 8 bases sitting between them. The CDR3 reads CASSSHGSNQPQHF. CDR3 nucleotide sequence: TGTGCCAGCAGTTCGCATGGAAGCAATCAGCCCCAGCATTTT.